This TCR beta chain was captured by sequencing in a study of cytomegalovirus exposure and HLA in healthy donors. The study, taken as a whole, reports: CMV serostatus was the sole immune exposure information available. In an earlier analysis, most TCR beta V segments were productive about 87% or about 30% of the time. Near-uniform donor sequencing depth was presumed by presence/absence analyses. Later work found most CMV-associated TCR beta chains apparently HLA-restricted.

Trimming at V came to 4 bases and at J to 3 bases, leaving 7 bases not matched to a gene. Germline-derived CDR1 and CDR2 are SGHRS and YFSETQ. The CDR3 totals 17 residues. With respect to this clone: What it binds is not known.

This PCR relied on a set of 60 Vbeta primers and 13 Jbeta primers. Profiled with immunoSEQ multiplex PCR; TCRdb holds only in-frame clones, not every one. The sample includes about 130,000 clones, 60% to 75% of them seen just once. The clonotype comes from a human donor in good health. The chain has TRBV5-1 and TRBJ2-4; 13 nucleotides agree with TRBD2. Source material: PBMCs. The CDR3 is CASSTGLAGNVKNIQYF. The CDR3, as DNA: TGCGCCAGCAGCACGGGACTAGCGGGAAACGTCAAAAACATTCAGTACTTC.